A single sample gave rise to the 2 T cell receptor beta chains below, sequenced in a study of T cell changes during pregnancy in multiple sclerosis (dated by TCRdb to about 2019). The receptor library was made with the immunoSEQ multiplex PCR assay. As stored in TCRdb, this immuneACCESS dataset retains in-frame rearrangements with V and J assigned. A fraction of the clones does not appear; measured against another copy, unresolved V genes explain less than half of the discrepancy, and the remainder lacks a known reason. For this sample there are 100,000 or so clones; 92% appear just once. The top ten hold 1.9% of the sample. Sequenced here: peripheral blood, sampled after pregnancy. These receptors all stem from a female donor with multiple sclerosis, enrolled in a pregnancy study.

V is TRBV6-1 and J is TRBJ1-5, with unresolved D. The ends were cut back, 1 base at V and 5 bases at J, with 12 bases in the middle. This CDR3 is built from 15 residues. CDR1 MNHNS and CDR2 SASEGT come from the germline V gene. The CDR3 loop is CASSEVVRRYQPQHF. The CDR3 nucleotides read TGTGCCAGCAGTGAAGTTGTCAGAAGATATCAGCCCCAGCATTTT.

CDR3 bases: TGTGCCAGCTGCTGTACGAGCTCTGTTAACACCGGGGAGCTGTTTTTT. Amino acids: CASCCTSSVNTGELFF. The rearrangement uses TRBV2 and TRBJ2-2; D gene unclear. Germline CDR1 reads SNHLY; CDR2 reads FYNNEI. CDR3 length: 16 residues. V was shortened by 8 bases and J by 2 bases, with 18 bases between the two germline ends.